Each of the 12 T cell receptor beta chains below was sequenced from the same sample in a study of shared clonotypes between healthy human individuals. The protocol was immunoSEQ multiplex PCR, while the TCRdb copy is restricted to in-frame clones and leaves out a portion. Of 2 million to 2.5 million clones listed, about 90% are singletons. Sequences were obtained from naive CD4+ T cells from PBMCs. Stated subset: CD45RA+ positively selected. The source of these receptors is a man younger than 30 in good health. Some clones in this sample may be carry-over from other donors' samples.

This clone came up once. Other DNA sequences of this sample code for an identical CDR3. The chain is built from TRBV5-1 and TRBJ1-5; possibly TRBD1 for D (6 bases). The V gene's germline CDR1 is SGHRS and CDR2 YFSETQ. The CDR3 runs 15 residues. Trimming shortened V by 1 base and J by 2 bases, and 10 bases separated the two germline ends. The CDR3 reads CASSLSGAGNQPQHF. In DNA, the CDR3 is TGCGCCAGCAGCTTGTCAGGGGCGGGCAATCAGCCCCAGCATTTT.

The gene calls are TRBV7-9 and TRBJ2-7, with 7 bases matching TRBD2. CDR1 SEHNR and CDR2 FQNEAQ come from the germline V gene (reference sequence). V shed 2 bases and J 2 bases; nucleotides not matched to a gene: 6. CDR3 length equals 15 residues. CDR3 nucleotides: TGTGCCAGCAGCTTAACCAGCGGGGCCACCTACGAGCAGTACTTC. Protein sequence: CASSLTSGATYEQYF.

The chain carries TRBV28 and TRBJ2-2; 10 bases match TRBD2. Germline loops: CDR1 MDHEN, CDR2 SYDVKM. This CDR3 spans 17 amino acids. Trimming removed 6 bases from V and 7 bases from J; junction bases left unmatched: 14. Here the CDR3 DNA reads TGTGCCAGCAGGGCTGCCACTAGCGGGAAGTGGATCGGGGAGCTGTTTTTT. Translating it yields CASRAATSGKWIGELFF.

This chain joins TRBV6-6 and TRBJ1-2; D ambiguous. V was clipped by 0 bases and J by 8 bases, with 10 bases between them. The CDR3 has 13 residues. Per the germline V gene, CDR1 is MNHNY and CDR2 is SVGAGI (reference sequence). CDR3 bases: TGTGCCAGCAGTTACTCTGGAGGAGCGGGCTACACCTTC. Protein sequence: CASSYSGGAGYTF.

The chain has TRBV11-2 and TRBJ1-1; D is perhaps TRBD1 (6 bases). Germline values: CDR1 SGHAT, CDR2 FQNNGV. Trimming took 5 bases from V and 8 from J, leaving 15 bases between them. The length of the CDR3 is 13 residues. The CDR3 region has the DNA TGTGCCAGCAGCCCTCGGGGGGGCCTCGAAGCTTTCTTT. Translating it yields CASSPRGGLEAFF.

The rearrangement links TRBV11-2 to TRBJ1-4; D gene unclear. Trimming left V 5 bases short and J 8 bases short, with 24 bases between. The germline V gene has CDR1 SGHAT and CDR2 FQNNGV. There are 17 residues in the CDR3. The CDR3 loop reads CASSPRGAGPSGEKLFF. In DNA form, the CDR3 reads TGTGCCAGCAGCCCTAGAGGCGCGGGTCCCAGCGGGGAAAAACTGTTTTTT.

Regarding this clone: The sample has other DNA sequences that encode this CDR3 too. The rearrangement joins TRBV6-6 to TRBJ2-1; 11 bases map to TRBD2. V dropped 6 bases and J dropped 4; count of bases not matched to a gene: 5. The CDR3 is 15 residues long. From germline, CDR1 is MNHNY and CDR2 SVGAGI (reference sequence). CDR3 nucleotide sequence: TGTGCCAGCAGAACCGGGACTAGCGGTTACAATGAGCAGTTCTTC. Translating it yields CASRTGTSGYNEQFF.

The chain combines TRBV15 with TRBJ1-1, with 9 bases aligning to TRBD1. The germline V gene encodes CDR1 LNHNV and CDR2 YYDKDF (reference sequence). CDR3 length: 15 amino acids. The ends lost 5 bases at V and 3 bases at J; junction bases unmatched: 7. The CDR3 DNA reads as TGTGCCACCAGCTTAACGGGACAGGGTCACACTGAAGCTTTCTTT. Translation gives CATSLTGQGHTEAFF.

The V call is TRBV28, the J call TRBJ2-3; 16 nucleotides line up with TRBD2. Losses at the gene ends were 4 bases for V and 3 bases for J; bases not matched to a gene: 4. The CDR3 is made up of 17 amino acids. Germline V CDR1 and CDR2: MDHEN, SYDVKM. CDR3 loop: CASSYPGLAGGTDTQYF. CDR3 DNA: TGTGCCAGCAGTTACCCGGGACTAGCGGGAGGGACAGATACGCAGTATTTT.

This clone was detected only a few times. The chain employs TRBV28 and TRBJ1-1; D gene uncertain. CDR1 is MDHEN, CDR2 SYDVKM, per germline. V was pared by 8 bases and J by 0 bases, with 7 bases between. The CDR3 sequence is 12 residues long. This CDR3 reads CASGLLNTEAFF. DNA for the CDR3: TGTGCCAGCGGGCTACTGAACACTGAAGCTTTCTTT.

The chain employs TRBV5-4 and TRBJ1-2; D remains unclear. The CDR3 spans 14 residues. V lost 0 bases and J lost 1, with 7 bases in between. From germline, CDR1 is SGHNT and CDR2 YYREEE (reference sequence). The DNA of the CDR3 is TGTGCCAGCAGCTTGGGGGTCAGTAACTATGGCTACACCTTC. It translates to CASSLGVSNYGYTF.

As regards this clone: The same CDR3 is also encoded by other DNA sequences in this sample. The J gene is TRBJ2-5, the V gene TRBV18; 9 bases fit TRBD1. The ends lost 0 bases at V and 4 bases at J; junction bases unmatched: 3. This CDR3 is built from 15 residues. CDR1 is KGHSH, CDR2 LQKENI, per germline. The CDR3 DNA is TGTGCCAGCTCACCACCACAGGGGGCTAGAGAGACCCAGTACTTC. It encodes CASSPPQGARETQYF. The full variable domain, completed using reference TRBV18 and TRBJ2-5, is NAGVMQNPRHLVRRRGQEARLRCSPMKGHSHVYWYRQLPEEGLKFMVYLQKENIIDESGMPKERFSAEFPKEGPSILRIQQVVRGDSAAYFCASSPPQGARETQYFGPGTRLLVL.